This note documents a single TCR beta chain sequence. No antigen is known for it. The read comes to an end 3 residues before the CDR3 does, leaving the germline J gene to fill in the end. The CDR3 sequence is 14 residues long. Unmatched junction bases numbered 9, after V lost 4 bases and J lost 9 bases. Germline V gene data show CDR1 as SGHKS and CDR2 as YYEKEE (reference sequence). Generated by immunoSEQ multiplex PCR, the TCRdb table keeps only in-frame clones and is missing some. Its table records roughly 30,000 clones. This specimen belongs to a study of Tregs in tolerant kidney transplant recipients. Points from the study as a whole: The most relevant donor-specific Treg TCRbeta repertoire apparently came from expansion with activated donor B cells. This study did not directly address biological reproducibility.

The specimen was CD8+ T cells from blood, collected before the transplant. This sequence originates from a human donor who received a combined kidney and bone marrow transplant. The rearrangement joins TRBV5-5 to TRBJ2-2; 7 bases align to TRBD1. CDR3 amino acids: CASSPTGFPRELFF. The DNA read from the CDR3 is TGTGCCAGCAGCCCGACAGGGTTTCCCCGGGAG. Full variable domain (missing parts from reference TRBV5-5 and TRBJ2-2): DAGVTQSPTHLIKTRGQQVTLRCSPISGHKSVSWYQQVLGQGPQFIFQYYEKEERGRGNFPDRFSARQFPNYSSELNVNALLLGDSALYLCASSPTGFPRELFFGEGSRLTVL.